This passage covers 2 T cell receptor beta chains from one sample sequenced in a study of OX40 agonist ivuxolimab in advanced cancers. Sequencing used immunoSEQ multiplex PCR; TCRdb keeps in-frame clones, though not all of them. This table has tens of thousands of clones, about 80% appearing once. The sample in question was CD4+ or CD8+ T cells sorted from blood, obtained in a trial of the OX40 agonist ivuxolimab. These receptors were collected from an adult with an advanced solid tumor such as melanoma, head and neck, liver or kidney cancer.

This clone came up once. The chain has TRBV7-9 and TRBJ2-7; 9 nucleotides agree with TRBD1. CDR1 SEHNR and CDR2 FQNEAQ come from the germline V gene (reference sequence). V was clipped by 4 bases and J by 7 bases; unmatched bases: 11. The CDR3 extends over 15 amino acids. The CDR3 spells CASSSLGTGLREQYF. The DNA for the CDR3 is TGTGCCAGCAGCTCCCTTGGGACAGGGCTTCGTGAGCAGTACTTC. The full variable domain, completed using reference TRBV7-9 and TRBJ2-7, is DTGVSQNPRHKITKRGQNVTFRCDPISEHNRLYWYRQTLGQGPEFLTYFQNEAQLEKSRLLSDRFSAERPKGSFSTLEIQRTEQGDSAMYLCASSSLGTGLREQYFGPGTRLTVT.

Here the CDR3 DNA reads TGCGCCAGCAGCTTGGTGGCTAGCCAGTCAGATACGCAGTATTTT. Translation gives CASSLVASQSDTQYF. The V gene is TRBV5-1, the J gene TRBJ2-3, with D perhaps matching TRBD2 (5 bases). CDR1 and CDR2 (germline): SGHRS, YFSETQ. V was shortened by 0 bases and J by 4 bases, with 12 bases between the two germline ends. CDR3 length: 15 amino acids.